This T cell receptor beta chain was identified in a study of T cell repertoires in cytomegalovirus infection. Study-wide context: Based on public TCR beta signatures, there were indications of CMV infection and of a matching HLA type. Whole-study results and caveats: Summed frequency of shared TCR beta families picked out CMV carriers who also had the relevant HLA. The response measured ex vivo was dominated by TCR beta clonotypes (HLA-C-restricted and CMV-specific).

TCRdb used MiXCR to reprocess the reads, holding one entry per CDR3 protein. The table has more than 650,000 distinct CDR3 sequences, about a third seen once. As regards this clonotype: Its antigen is currently unknown.

V trimming: 3 bases; J trimming: 2 bases; junction bases outside the gene matches: 9. The CDR3 sequence is 17 residues long. Germline CDR1 and CDR2: MDHEN and SYDVKM. The chain joins TRBV28 to TRBJ2-1; 8 nucleotides match TRBD2. The TCR comes from a human donor in good health (CMV status not recorded). Some clones in this sample may be carry-over from other donors' samples. The specimen was PBMCs. As DNA, the CDR3 is TGTGCCAGCAGTTTGGTCCGGGAGGGCCCGACCTACAATGAGCAGTTCTTC. Its translation is CASSLVREGPTYNEQFF. Drawing the rest from reference TRBV28 and TRBJ2-1, the complete variable domain is DVKVTQSSRYLVKRTGEKVFLECVQDMDHENMFWYRQDPGLGLRLIYFSYDVKMKEKGDIPEGYSVSREKKERFSLILESASTNQTSMYLCASSLVREGPTYNEQFFGPGTRLTVL.